This entry is about one T cell receptor (beta chain). This clone came up once. The target of this receptor is not known. It has no much larger one-base neighbor in the sample; base qualities were not kept. The data belong to a study of long-term antiretroviral therapy in people with HIV (dated by TCRdb to the early 2020s). Regarding the research as a whole: The earliest samples were collected roughly a decade before the 2015 WHO recommendation for immediate ART, at a time when ART was usually postponed until CD4 counts fell. No cross-contamination during QIAcube processing was shown when test extractions of a monoclonal T-cell line were performed alongside about 30 polyclonal samples. A total of fewer than 250 cryopreserved PBMC samples came from 30 or so adults with confirmed HIV infection and were collected serially over a mean of roughly six years (range 1-12). Among the 25 to 30 participants with HIV, about a dozen were female. Whether ART initiation and durable HIV suppression were associated with changes in peripheral blood TRB repertoire composition and diversity was tested in a retrospective serial study.

Inclusion was restricted to participants for whom at least one PBMC sample before ART initiation and at least two post-ART samples were available. Treatment was received in the United States of America by all participants with HIV. Before DNA extraction, cryopreserved samples containing about 0.95-10 million PBMC were thawed and washed. At the time of the earliest PBMC sample for each participant with HIV, ages ranged from roughly 23 to 55 years. Each participant contributed PBMC samples from 1-4 timepoints before ART initiation and 2-8 timepoints after ART initiation, with a median of 7 samples. For every participant, serial HIV viral load, CD4+ T-cell count, ART history and demographic data were obtained. Genomic DNA was extracted from unsorted PBMC with a Qiagen kit on a QIAcube, processed in batches of 12 samples. General conclusions and limits of the study: Samples dated from 2004 to 2017, and the ART regimens used may be less effective than current ones. Expanded TRB clones identified before ART initiation dominated the repertoire at all time points, although this dominance fluctuated and declined in many PLHIV after ART. CDR3 length ranges in HIV repertoires were narrower than in controls, and network structure suggested an antigen-experienced repertoire with only a slight naive shift after ART. A significant increase in TRB diversity was found to be associated with ART initiation, although TRB diversity was observed to remain significantly below that of transplant donor controls even after long-term ART. Inferences about post-ART repertoire changes were limited because no data were available on ART adherence, viral resistance or therapy changes. Unsorted PBMC were profiled instead of sorted CD4+ and CD8+ T cells because pre-ART samples had limited cell numbers. Because PBMC availability was limited, only the TCR beta chain was sequenced, with no alpha chain pairing.

The immunoSEQ hsTCRB v3.0 assay was used at survey level resolution for TRB variable region sequencing. TRB sequencing targeted a depth of about 35,000-50,000 T-cell genomes per sample. Pooled TRB libraries were sequenced on an Illumina MiSeq with a v3 150-cycle kit. Per the source publication's procedure: Repertoire analysis was run in R within a reproducible Nextflow workflow that covered QC, data transformation and analysis. LymphoSeq2, an R package for exploring AIRR-Seq data, was used to implement custom analyses. A few samples that yielded fewer than 5000 total TRB sequences were excluded, so that some 190 HIV repertoires were analyzed. Of the 188 retained HIV repertoires, over 55 were collected before and more than 120 after ART initiation. Repertoires were downsampled to 5000 TRB nucleotide sequences, with summary statistics averaged over 100 downsampling iterations. Only TRB sequences with CDR3 regions of at least seven amino acids were retained for analysis. A Shannon entropy-derived clonality score and the Gini coefficient were used to measure diversity. In the repertoire networks, any two of the top 5000 CDR3 amino acid sequences were connected whenever the two sequences differed by an edit distance of one. Antigen specificity groups and MHC restriction were predicted for TRB CDR3 amino acid sequences with GLIPH2. CDR3 amino acid sequences were matched against VDJdb and McPAS-TCR to flag known CMV, EBV, HIV or tissue antigen associations. Pre-ART, post-ART and control groups were compared with Wilcoxon signed-rank tests and Holm-Bonferroni correction. The table was pulled from immuneACCESS by TCRdb, which kept in-frame rearrangements only. Such tables lose some clones; where checked, under half of the loss comes from unresolved V genes, and the rest has no known cause. The DNA gave D and trimming, while V, J and clone size come from that table. This sample is represented by about 24,000 clones; 80% to 90% of them were singletons. 7% to 8% of the sample belongs to the ten largest clones.

CDR1 and CDR2, per the germline V gene, are SGDLS and YYNGEE. V and J are truncated by 0 bases and 9 bases respectively, leaving an intervening sequence of 12 bases. The CDR3 runs 13 amino acids, cysteine and phenylalanine included. CDR3 DNA is the only sequence kept; it has 39 bases, read in frame from the first base. The V and J segments used are TRBV9 and TRBJ1-1; the best D guess is TRBD1, with 5 bases matching. The receptor was derived from a woman aged 25 to 39 with HIV. This specimen consisted of unsorted PBMCs, obtained 1.8 years before starting antiretroviral therapy. This receptor carries the CDR3 CASSVGGGRKAFF. The nucleotide sequence reads TGTGCCAGCAGCGTAGGTGGGGGACGGAAAGCTTTCTTT.